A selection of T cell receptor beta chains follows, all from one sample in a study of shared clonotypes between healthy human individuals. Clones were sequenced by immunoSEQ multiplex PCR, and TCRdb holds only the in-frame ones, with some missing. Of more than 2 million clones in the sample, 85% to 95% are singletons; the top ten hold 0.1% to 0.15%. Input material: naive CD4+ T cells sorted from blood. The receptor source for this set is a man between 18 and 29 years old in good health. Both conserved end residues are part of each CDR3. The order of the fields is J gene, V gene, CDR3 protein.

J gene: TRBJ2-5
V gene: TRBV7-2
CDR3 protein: CASSFEGLETQYF

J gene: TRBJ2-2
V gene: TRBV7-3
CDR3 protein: CASSNGLAANTGELFF

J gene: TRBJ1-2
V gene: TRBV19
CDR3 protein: CASSLGTANYGYTF

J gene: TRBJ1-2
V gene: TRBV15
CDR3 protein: CATSRVLANYGYTF

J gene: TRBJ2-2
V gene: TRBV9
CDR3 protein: CASSVIAGAANTGELFF

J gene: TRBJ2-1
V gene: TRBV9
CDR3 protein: CASSVSGRPRNEQFF

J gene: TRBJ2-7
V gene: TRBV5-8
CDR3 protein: CASSSDRREGKPEQYF

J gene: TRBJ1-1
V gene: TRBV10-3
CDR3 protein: CAISEDRINTEAFF

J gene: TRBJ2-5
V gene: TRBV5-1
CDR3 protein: CASSLGRGAETQYF

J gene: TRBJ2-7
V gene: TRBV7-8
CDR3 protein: CASSLATGSYEQYF

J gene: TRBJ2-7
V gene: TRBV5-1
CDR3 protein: CASSLDTSGIYEQYF

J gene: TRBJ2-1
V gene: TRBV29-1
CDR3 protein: CSLQSVSYNEQFF

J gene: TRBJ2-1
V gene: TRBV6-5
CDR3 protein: CASSSRSHNEQFF

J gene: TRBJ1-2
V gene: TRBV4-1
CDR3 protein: CASSRTGDYYGYTF

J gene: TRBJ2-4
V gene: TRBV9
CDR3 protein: CASSVDGTLGNIQYF

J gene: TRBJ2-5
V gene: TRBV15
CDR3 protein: CATSTLLEPWGTQYF

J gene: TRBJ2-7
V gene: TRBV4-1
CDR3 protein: CASSQDRIAGAYEQYF

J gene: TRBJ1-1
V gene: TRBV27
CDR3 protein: CASSSPQGPNAFF

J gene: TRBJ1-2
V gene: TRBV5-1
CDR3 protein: CASSLGAKVNYGYTF

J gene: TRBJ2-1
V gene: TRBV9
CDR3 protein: CASSFSGGGSNEQFF

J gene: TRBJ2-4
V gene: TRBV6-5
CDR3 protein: CASSPEKAKNIQYF

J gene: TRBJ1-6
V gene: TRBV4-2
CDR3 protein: CASSRRTGDLSPLHF

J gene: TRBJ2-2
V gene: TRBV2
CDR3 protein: CASSSDGGELFF

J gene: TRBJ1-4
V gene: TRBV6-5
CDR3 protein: CASSYGGTGGEKLFF

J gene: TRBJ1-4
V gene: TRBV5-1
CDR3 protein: CASSFARVDEKLFF

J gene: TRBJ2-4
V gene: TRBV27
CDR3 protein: CASSWVAGTSGRAKNIQYF

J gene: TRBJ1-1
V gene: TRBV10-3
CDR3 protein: CAISAPGNTEAFF

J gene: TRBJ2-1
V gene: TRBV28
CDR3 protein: CASSLLAGDVYNEQFF

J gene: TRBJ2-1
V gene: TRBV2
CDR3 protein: CASSLPARTYNEQFF

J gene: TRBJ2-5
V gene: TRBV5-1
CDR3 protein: CASSVTGQETQYF

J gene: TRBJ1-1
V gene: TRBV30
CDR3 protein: CAWRYLNTEAFF

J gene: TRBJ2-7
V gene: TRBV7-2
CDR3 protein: CASSLVGQGSYEQYF

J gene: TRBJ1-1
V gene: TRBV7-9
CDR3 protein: CASSIIAKNTEAFF

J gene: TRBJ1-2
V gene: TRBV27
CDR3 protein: CASSFEGRGYTF

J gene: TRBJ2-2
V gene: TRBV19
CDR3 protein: CASSILGNRGTHTGELFF

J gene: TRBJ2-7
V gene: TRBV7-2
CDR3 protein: CASSSRQGNYEQYF

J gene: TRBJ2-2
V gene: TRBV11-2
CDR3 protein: CASSLQGAGELFF

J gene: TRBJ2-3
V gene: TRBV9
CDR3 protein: CASSPSGHINTDTQYF

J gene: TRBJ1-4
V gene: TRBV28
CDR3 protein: CASSMGGDEKLFF

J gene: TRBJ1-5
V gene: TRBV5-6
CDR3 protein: CASSLGTVDNQPQHF

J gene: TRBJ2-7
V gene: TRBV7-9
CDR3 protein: CASSSSTSYEQYF

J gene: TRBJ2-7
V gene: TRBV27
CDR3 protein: CASSPPSREQYF

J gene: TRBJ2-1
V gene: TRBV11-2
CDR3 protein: CASRVPFMGTVQDEQFF

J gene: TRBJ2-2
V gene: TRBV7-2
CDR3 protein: CASVWGQGYNTGELFF

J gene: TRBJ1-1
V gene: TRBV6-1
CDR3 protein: CASSGFRQNTEAFF

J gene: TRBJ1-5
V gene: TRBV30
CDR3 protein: CAWSAPGQGSNQPQHF

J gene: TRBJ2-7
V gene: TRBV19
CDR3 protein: CASSLGQFYEQYF

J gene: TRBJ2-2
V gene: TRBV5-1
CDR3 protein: CASSTTPNTGELFF

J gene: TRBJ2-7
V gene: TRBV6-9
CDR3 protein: CANQNTPGTRREEQYF

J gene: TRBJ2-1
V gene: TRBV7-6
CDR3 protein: CASRRSIIGGGEQFF

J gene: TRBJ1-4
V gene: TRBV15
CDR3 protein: CATSREQGAVGKLFF

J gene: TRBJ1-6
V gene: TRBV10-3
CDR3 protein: CAITNNGNSPLHF

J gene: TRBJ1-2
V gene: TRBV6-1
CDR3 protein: CASSRYTF

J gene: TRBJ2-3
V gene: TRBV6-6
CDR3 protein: CASSSGGRSTDTQYF

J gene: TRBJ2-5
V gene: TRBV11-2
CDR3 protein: CASSLPHSTGQETQYF

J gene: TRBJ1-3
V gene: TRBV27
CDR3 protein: CASSFRTGNTIYF

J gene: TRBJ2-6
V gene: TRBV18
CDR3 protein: CASSRVGDSGANVLTF

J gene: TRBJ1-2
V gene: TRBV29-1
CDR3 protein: CSAGQNYGYTF

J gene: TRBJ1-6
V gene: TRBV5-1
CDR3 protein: CASRGGDGVYNSPLHF